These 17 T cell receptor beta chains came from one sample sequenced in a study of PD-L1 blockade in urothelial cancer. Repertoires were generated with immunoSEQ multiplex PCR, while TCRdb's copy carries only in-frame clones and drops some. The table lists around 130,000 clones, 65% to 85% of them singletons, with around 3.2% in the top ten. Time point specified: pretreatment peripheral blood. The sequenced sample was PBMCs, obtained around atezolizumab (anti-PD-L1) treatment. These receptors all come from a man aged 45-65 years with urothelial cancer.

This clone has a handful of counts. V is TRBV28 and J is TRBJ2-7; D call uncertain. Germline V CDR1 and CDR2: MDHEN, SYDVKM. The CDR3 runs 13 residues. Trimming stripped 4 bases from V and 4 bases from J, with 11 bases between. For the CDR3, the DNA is TGTGCCAGCAGTTCCGTGATGGAGTACGAGCAGTACTTC. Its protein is CASSSVMEYEQYF.

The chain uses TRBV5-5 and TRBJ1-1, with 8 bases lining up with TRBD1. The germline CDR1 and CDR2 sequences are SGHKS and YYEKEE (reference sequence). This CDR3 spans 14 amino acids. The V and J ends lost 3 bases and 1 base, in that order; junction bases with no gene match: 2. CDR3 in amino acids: CASSSGTGNTEAFF. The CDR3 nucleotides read TGTGCCAGCAGCTCGGGGACAGGGAACACTGAAGCTTTCTTT.

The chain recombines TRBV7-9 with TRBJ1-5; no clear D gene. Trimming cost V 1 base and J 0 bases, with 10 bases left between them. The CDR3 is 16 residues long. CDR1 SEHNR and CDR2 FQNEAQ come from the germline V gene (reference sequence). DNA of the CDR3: TGTGCCAGCAGCTTAGTGAACAGAAATAGCAATCAGCCCCAGCATTTT. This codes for CASSLVNRNSNQPQHF.

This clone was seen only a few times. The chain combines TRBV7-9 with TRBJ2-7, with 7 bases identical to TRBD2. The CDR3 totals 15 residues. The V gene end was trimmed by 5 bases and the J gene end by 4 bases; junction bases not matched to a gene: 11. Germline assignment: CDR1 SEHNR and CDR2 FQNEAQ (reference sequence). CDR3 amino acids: CASSPAGVSKYEQYF. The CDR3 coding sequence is TGTGCCAGCAGCCCGGCGGGGGTTTCTAAATACGAGCAGTACTTC.

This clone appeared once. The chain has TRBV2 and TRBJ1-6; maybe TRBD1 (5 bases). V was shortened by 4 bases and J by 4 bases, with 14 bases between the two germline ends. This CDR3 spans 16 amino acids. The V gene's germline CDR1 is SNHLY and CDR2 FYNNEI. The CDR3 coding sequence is TGTGCCAGCAGTGTCCAACAGGCCCGGTATAATTCACCCCTCCACTTT. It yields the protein CASSVQQARYNSPLHF.

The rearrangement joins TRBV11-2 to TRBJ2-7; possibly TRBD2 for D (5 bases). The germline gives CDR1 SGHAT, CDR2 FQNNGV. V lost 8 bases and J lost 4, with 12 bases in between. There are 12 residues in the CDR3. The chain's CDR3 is CASRGAGYEQYF. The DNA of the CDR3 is TGTGCCAGCCGGGGTGCCGGGTACGAGCAGTACTTC.

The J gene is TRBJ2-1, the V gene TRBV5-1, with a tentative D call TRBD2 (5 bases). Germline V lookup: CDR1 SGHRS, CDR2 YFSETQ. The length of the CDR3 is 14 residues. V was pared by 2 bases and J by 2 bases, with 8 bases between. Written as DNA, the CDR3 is TGCGCCAGCAGCTTACGGGAAGCCTACAATGAGCAGTTCTTC. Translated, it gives CASSLREAYNEQFF.

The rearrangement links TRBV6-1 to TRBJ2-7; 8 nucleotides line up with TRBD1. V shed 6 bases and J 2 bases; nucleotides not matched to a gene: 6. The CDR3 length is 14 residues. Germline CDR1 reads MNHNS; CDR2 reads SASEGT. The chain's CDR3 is CASSDDRGAYEQYF. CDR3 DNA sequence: TGTGCCAGCAGCGACGACAGGGGCGCCTACGAGCAGTACTTC.

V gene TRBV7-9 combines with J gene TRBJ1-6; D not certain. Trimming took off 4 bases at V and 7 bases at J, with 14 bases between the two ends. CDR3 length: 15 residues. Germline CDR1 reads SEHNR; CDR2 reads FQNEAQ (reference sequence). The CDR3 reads CASSSPSGLNSPLHF. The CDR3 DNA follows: TGTGCCAGCAGCTCACCCTCGGGTCTGAATTCACCCCTCCACTTT.

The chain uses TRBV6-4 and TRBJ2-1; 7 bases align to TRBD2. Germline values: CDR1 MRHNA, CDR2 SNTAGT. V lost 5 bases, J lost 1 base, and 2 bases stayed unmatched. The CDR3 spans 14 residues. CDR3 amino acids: CASSPGGSYNEQFF. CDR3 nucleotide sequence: TGTGCCAGCAGTCCGGGAGGATCCTACAATGAGCAGTTCTTC.

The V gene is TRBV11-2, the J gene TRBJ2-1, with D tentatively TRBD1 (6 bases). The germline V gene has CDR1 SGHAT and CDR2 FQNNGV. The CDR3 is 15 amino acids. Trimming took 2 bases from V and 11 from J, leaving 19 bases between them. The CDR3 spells CASSLPLNQGRQQFF. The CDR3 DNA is TGTGCCAGCAGCTTACCCCTCAACCAGGGGAGACAGCAGTTCTTC.

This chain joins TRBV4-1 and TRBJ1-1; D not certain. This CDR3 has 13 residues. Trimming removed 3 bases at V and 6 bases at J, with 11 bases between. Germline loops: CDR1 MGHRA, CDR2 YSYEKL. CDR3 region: CASSQELSPEAFF. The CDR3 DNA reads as TGCGCCAGCAGCCAGGAGTTATCTCCTGAAGCTTTCTTT.

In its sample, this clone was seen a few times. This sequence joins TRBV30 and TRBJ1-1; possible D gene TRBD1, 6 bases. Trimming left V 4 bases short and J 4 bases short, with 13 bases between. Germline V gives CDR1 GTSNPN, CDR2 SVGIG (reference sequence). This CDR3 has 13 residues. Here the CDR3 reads CAWMRRGGTEAFF. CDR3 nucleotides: TGTGCCTGGATGAGAAGAGGGGGCACTGAAGCTTTCTTT.

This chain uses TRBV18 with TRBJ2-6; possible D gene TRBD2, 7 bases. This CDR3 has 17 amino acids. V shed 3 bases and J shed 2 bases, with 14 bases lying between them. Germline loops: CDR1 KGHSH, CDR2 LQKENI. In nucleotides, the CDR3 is TGTGCCAGCTCACCTCGCGGCGGGGGCCCTGGGGCCAACGTCCTGACTTTC. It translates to CASSPRGGGPGANVLTF.

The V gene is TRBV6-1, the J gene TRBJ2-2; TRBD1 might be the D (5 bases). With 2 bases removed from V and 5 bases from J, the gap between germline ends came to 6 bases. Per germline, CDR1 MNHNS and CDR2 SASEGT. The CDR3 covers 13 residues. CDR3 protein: CASSEKGTGELFF. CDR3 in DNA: TGTGCCAGCAGTGAAAAGGGGACCGGGGAGCTGTTTTTT.

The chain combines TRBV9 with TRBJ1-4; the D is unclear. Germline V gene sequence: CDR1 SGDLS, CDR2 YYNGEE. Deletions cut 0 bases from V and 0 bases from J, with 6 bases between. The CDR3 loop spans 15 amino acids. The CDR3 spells CASSVGSTTNEKLFF. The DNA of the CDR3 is TGTGCCAGCAGCGTAGGTTCCACAACTAATGAAAAACTGTTTTTT.

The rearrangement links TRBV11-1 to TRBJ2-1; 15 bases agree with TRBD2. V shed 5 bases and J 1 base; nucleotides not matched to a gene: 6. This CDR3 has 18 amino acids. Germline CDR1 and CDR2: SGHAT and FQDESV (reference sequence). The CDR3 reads CASSPGLAGGVSYNEQFF. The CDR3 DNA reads TGTGCCAGCAGCCCGGGACTAGCGGGAGGTGTTTCCTACAATGAGCAGTTCTTC.